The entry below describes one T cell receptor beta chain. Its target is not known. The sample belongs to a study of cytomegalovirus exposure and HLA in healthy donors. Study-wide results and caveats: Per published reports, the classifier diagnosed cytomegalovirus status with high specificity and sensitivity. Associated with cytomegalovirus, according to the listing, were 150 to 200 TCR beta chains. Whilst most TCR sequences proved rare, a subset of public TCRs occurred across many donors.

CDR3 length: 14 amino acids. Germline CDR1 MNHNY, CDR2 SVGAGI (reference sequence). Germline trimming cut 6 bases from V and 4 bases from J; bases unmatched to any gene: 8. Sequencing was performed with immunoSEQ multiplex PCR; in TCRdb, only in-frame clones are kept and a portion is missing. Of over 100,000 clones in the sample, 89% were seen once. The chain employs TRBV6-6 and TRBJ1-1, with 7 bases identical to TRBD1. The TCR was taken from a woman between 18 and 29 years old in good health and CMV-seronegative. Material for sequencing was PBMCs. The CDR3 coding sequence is TGTGCCAGCAGCGAGACAGGGCGGGTCACTGAAGCTTTCTTT. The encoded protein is CASSETGRVTEAFF.